The TCR beta chain under discussion was sequenced for a study of CD8+CD57+ T cells in acquired aplastic anemia. Study-wide context: Mean DNA quantity obtained from sorted CD4+ and CD8+ cells was around 3.2 ug. CD4+ cell libraries from healthy donors averaged about 10.8 million reads.

Unmatched junction bases numbered 6, after V lost 6 bases and J lost 3 bases. The CDR3 has 15 amino acids. This clonotype was recorded many times. Its antigen is currently unknown. According to the study, genomic DNA was the template for TCR beta VDJ and CDR3 profiling. In TCRdb, the reads were re-called with MiXCR into one record per CDR3 protein. The data contain about 160,000 distinct CDR3 sequences, about 48% of them singletons. Study-wide results and limits: Patients had twenty-nine CD8+ CDR3 sequences in common with controls (the shared set). Between patients and controls, CD8+ Simpson's diversity did not vary significantly.

The V call is TRBV12-3 or TRBV12-4, the J call TRBJ1-5; TRBD1 matches 9 bases. The sequencing sample was made of sorted CD4+, CD8+, or CD8+CD57+ T cells (not recorded which) from PBMCs. The TCR comes from a human donor in good health. The CDR3 is CASSTDRGDNQPQHF. For the CDR3, the DNA is TGTGCCAGCAGCACGGACAGGGGAGACAATCAGCCCCAGCATTTT.